This T cell receptor (beta chain) stems from a study of T cells in Graves' hyperthyroidism and ophthalmopathy. On this clonotype: Its antigen is unidentified.

There were TCR beta CDR3 regions amplified from RNA transcripts. Carried out on the TCR CDR3, a first-round RT-PCR used the HTBI primer set. One entry per CDR3 protein, called by TCRdb with MiXCR from the multiplex PCR reads. Among about half a million distinct CDR3 sequences listed, about 16% were seen once. Whole-study results and caveats: In the blood, most expanded thyroid clonotypes above 0.001 appeared as well.

Patients showing uncontrolled infection, other autoimmune disease, pregnancy or lactation were ineligible. The germline gives CDR1 LNHDA, CDR2 SQIVND (reference sequence). The CDR3 length is 15 residues. The V gene end was trimmed by 4 bases and the J gene end by 7 bases; junction bases not matched to a gene: 8. The sequence came from a woman aged 30 to 39 with Graves' ophthalmopathy. The V gene is TRBV19, the J gene TRBJ2-1; 9 bases map to TRBD1. Sequencing was carried out using blood. The CDR3 nucleotides are TGTGCCAGTAGTACGGGACAGGGCGGGGATAATGAGCAGTTCTTC. Translated, it gives CASSTGQGGDNEQFF.